These 18 T cell receptor beta chains share one sample of origin, sequenced in a study of response to subunit inactivated influenza vaccine. MiXCR was run by TCRdb on the RT-PCR reads, yielding one entry per CDR3 protein. The table includes around 570,000 distinct CDR3 sequences, 11% detected once. The same sample was also studied in work on T cells expressing NK-cell markers. In that study: It was by 5'RACE template switching with UMIs that TCR beta cDNA was made.

The material sequenced was PBMCs from blood, taken on the day of vaccination. The receptors were sampled from a man aged 50 to 59 who received an inactivated influenza vaccine.

The V and J genes are TRBV4-1 and TRBJ2-7, with D unclear. This CDR3 comprises 13 residues. The germline gives CDR1 MGHRA, CDR2 YSYEKL. Trimming took 1 base from V and 3 from J, leaving 7 bases between them. This CDR3 reads CASSQVPDYEQYF. The CDR3 DNA reads TGCGCCAGCAGCCAAGTTCCAGACTACGAGCAGTACTTC.

This rearrangement joins TRBV6-5 to TRBJ2-7; D not certain. V gave up 2 bases and J gave up 4 bases, with 12 bases separating them. The CDR3 has 14 residues. In germline, CDR1 is MNHEY, CDR2 SVGAGI. CDR3 loop: CASSYVPSSYEQYF. The DNA of the CDR3 is TGTGCCAGCAGTTACGTACCGTCTTCTTACGAGCAGTACTTC.

The gene calls are TRBV12-3 or TRBV12-4 and TRBJ2-7, with 13 bases fitting TRBD2. This CDR3 is 15 amino acids long. V dropped 6 bases and J dropped 5; count of bases not matched to a gene: 7. The CDR3 nucleotides read TGTGCCAGCAGGGAGACTAGCGGGAGGCGCGACGAGCAGTACTTC. This gives the protein CASRETSGRRDEQYF.

In this sample, this clonotype turned up many times. The rearrangement joins TRBV20-1 to TRBJ2-3; 8 nucleotides line up with TRBD2. This CDR3 contains 14 residues. V lost 6 bases, J lost 1 base, and 6 bases stayed unmatched. Germline CDR1 is DFQATT and CDR2 is SNEGSKA (reference sequence). Written as DNA, the CDR3 is TGCAGTGCCAAAAAGCGGGGGCGCACAGATACGCAGTATTTT. Translated: CSAKKRGRTDTQYF.

This clonotype was detected a few times. The chain couples TRBV7-9 to TRBJ1-1; the D is unclear. Trimming cost V 0 bases and J 6 bases, with 5 bases left between them. This CDR3 spans 12 amino acids. Germline lookup yields CDR1 SEHNR and CDR2 FQNEAQ (reference sequence). Here the CDR3 DNA reads TGTGCCAGCAGCTTAGCGACCGCTGAAGCTTTCTTT. Protein: CASSLATAEAFF. Using reference TRBV7-9 and TRBJ1-1 for the parts outside the CDR3, the full variable domain is DTGVSQNPRHKITKRGQNVTFRCDPISEHNRLYWYRQTLGQGPEFLTYFQNEAQLEKSRLLSDRFSAERPKGSFSTLEIQRTEQGDSAMYLCASSLATAEAFFGQGTRLTVV.

The chain uses TRBV7-8 and TRBJ2-4; 9 bases map to TRBD1. The CDR3 contains 18 residues. Per germline, CDR1 SGHVS and CDR2 FQNEAQ. The J segment lost 0 bases and the V segment lost 5 bases, leaving 11 bases of the junction unmatched. The CDR3 DNA follows: TGTGCCAGCAGCAGGGACAGGGTGTGGGGACTAGCCAAAAACATTCAGTACTTC. Residues: CASSRDRVWGLAKNIQYF.

The gene calls are TRBV5-1 and TRBJ2-1; D unresolved. The germline V gene encodes CDR1 SGHRS and CDR2 YFSETQ. The ends were cut back, 5 bases at V and 6 bases at J, with 12 bases in the middle. The CDR3 spans 13 residues. CDR3 protein: CASRLPPGNEQFF. CDR3 coding DNA: TGCGCCAGCAGACTTCCCCCGGGCAATGAGCAGTTCTTC.

This chain connects TRBV5-5 to TRBJ2-7, with 7 bases that match TRBD1. The CDR3 is 16 residues long. Trimming removed 4 bases from V and 0 bases from J; junction bases left unmatched: 10. Germline V gives CDR1 SGHKS, CDR2 YYEKEE (reference sequence). The CDR3 DNA follows: TGTGCCAGCAGCCCGGTACAGGGGCGACTCTCCTACGAGCAGTACTTC. Translation gives CASSPVQGRLSYEQYF.

This clonotype has just a few counts. The chain carries TRBV5-1 and TRBJ2-1, with 8 bases identical to TRBD1. Per germline, CDR1 SGHRS and CDR2 YFSETQ. With 1 base clipped from V and 2 bases from J, the junction kept 8 bases outside the gene matches. This CDR3 spans 17 amino acids. This CDR3 is CASSLTPPGQAYNEQFF. The CDR3 DNA follows: TGCGCCAGCAGCTTGACCCCGCCGGGACAGGCCTACAATGAGCAGTTCTTC. The whole variable domain, filled in from reference TRBV5-1 and TRBJ2-1, reads KAGVTQTPRYLIKTRGQQVTLSCSPISGHRSVSWYQQTPGQGLQFLFEYFSETQRNKGNFPGRFSGRQFSNSRSEMNVSTLELGDSALYLCASSLTPPGQAYNEQFFGPGTRLTVL.

This clonotype was seen more than once but under ten times. The chain recombines TRBV5-1 with TRBJ1-4; D not resolved. Trimming pared 5 bases from V and 7 bases from J, leaving 18 bases between. From germline, CDR1 is SGHRS and CDR2 YFSETQ. The CDR3 has 15 residues. CDR3 region: CASSLAPGRLEKLFF. The CDR3, as DNA: TGCGCCAGCAGTTTAGCACCCGGGCGGCTTGAAAAACTGTTTTTT. The whole variable domain, filled in from reference TRBV5-1 and TRBJ1-4, reads KAGVTQTPRYLIKTRGQQVTLSCSPISGHRSVSWYQQTPGQGLQFLFEYFSETQRNKGNFPGRFSGRQFSNSRSEMNVSTLELGDSALYLCASSLAPGRLEKLFFGSGTQLSVL.

The sample holds many counts of this clonotype. The genes are TRBV6-1 and TRBJ2-3; TRBD2 matches 13 bases. With V trimmed by 5 bases and J by 3 bases, 5 bases remained unmatched. Germline values: CDR1 MNHNS, CDR2 SASEGT. The CDR3 is 16 amino acids. CDR3 sequence (DNA): TGTGCCAGCAGTCCTTGGACTAGCGGGAGTACAGATACGCAGTATTTT. It specifies CASSPWTSGSTDTQYF.

This clonotype was observed at least ten times. The chain joins TRBV24-1 to TRBJ2-2; 8 bases match TRBD1. V gave up 5 bases and J gave up 4 bases; unmatched junction bases: 5. This CDR3 has 15 amino acids. Germline V gene sequence: CDR1 KGHDR, CDR2 SFDVKD. DNA for the CDR3: TGTGCCACCAGTGGCGCAGGGGGCTTCACCGGGGAGCTGTTTTTT. Protein sequence: CATSGAGGFTGELFF.

This clonotype was observed a handful of times. V gene TRBV11-2 combines with J gene TRBJ2-1, with 8 bases that match TRBD2. V shed 3 bases, J shed 3 bases, and the junction held 19 bases outside the gene matches. This CDR3 contains 20 residues. The germline gives CDR1 SGHAT, CDR2 FQNNGV. The CDR3 DNA sequence: TGTGCCAGCAGCTTTCCTTTATTAGCGGGAAGCCGCCAATTCTACAATGAGCAGTTCTTC. Residues: CASSFPLLAGSRQFYNEQFF. Full variable domain (missing parts from reference TRBV11-2 and TRBJ2-1): EAGVAQSPRYKIIEKRQSVAFWCNPISGHATLYWYQQILGQGPKLLIQFQNNGVVDDSQLPKDRFSAERLKGVDSTLKIQPAKLEDSAVYLCASSFPLLAGSRQFYNEQFFGPGTRLTVL.

The rearrangement uses TRBV28 and TRBJ2-1, with TRBD2 identical over 11 bases. V trimming: 3 bases; J trimming: 0 bases; junction bases outside the gene matches: 10. The CDR3 has 19 residues. Germline V lookup: CDR1 MDHEN, CDR2 SYDVKM. DNA for the CDR3: TGTGCCAGCAGTTTTTCACGGACTAGCGGGTATGGCTCCTACAATGAGCAGTTCTTC. It translates to CASSFSRTSGYGSYNEQFF.

This clonotype was detected ten times or more. The rearrangement uses TRBV4-1 and TRBJ2-5, with 11 bases identical to TRBD2. The V gene's germline CDR1 is MGHRA and CDR2 YSYEKL. The CDR3 runs to 17 residues. The V segment lost 0 bases and the J segment 4 bases; nucleotides outside the gene matches: 7. DNA for the CDR3: TGCGCCAGCAGCCAAGATTTGTTACTAGCGGGAGCAGAGACCCAGTACTTC. This translates into CASSQDLLLAGAETQYF.

This clonotype was observed a few times. The V call is TRBV29-1, the J call TRBJ1-1, with 8 bases aligning to TRBD1. The V segment lost 4 bases and the J segment 11 bases; nucleotides outside the gene matches: 9. Germline V gene lookup returns CDR1 SQVTM and CDR2 ANQGSEA. The CDR3 runs 12 residues. DNA for the CDR3: TGCAGCGTTGCCCGAGACAGGGGTCGTGCTTTCTTT. Translated, it gives CSVARDRGRAFF.

V and J are TRBV27 and TRBJ1-1; D unclear. The V end lost 6 bases, the J end lost 7 bases, and 24 bases lay between the germline ends. This CDR3 contains 16 residues. Germline V CDR1 and CDR2: MNHEY, SMNVEV (reference sequence). CDR3 sequence (DNA): TGTGCCAGCAGCCCCCGAGGTAGAATGATTGAACTTGAAGCTTTCTTT. Its translation is CASSPRGRMIELEAFF.

This clonotype was counted between two and nine times. V and J are TRBV2 and TRBJ2-2; weak D call: TRBD2 (5 bases). Germline values: CDR1 SNHLY, CDR2 FYNNEI. Trimming took 6 bases from V and 6 from J, leaving 8 bases between them. The CDR3 is made up of 12 amino acids. CDR3 in DNA: TGTGCCAGCAGGAGGGATCCCGGGGAGCTGTTTTTT. Translation gives CASRRDPGELFF. The variable domain in full, with the rest retrieved from reference TRBV2 and TRBJ2-2, is EPEVTQTPSHQVTQMGQEVILRCVPISNHLYFYWYRQILGQKVEFLVSFYNNEISEKSEIFDDQFSVERPDGSNFTLKIRSTKLEDSAMYFCASRRDPGELFFGEGSRLTVL.